The 22 T cell receptor beta chains presented below share a single source sample, sequenced in a study of shared clonotypes between healthy human individuals (dated by TCRdb to about 2020). Libraries came from the immunoSEQ multiplex PCR assay. TCRdb's version of the immuneACCESS table is confined to in-frame rearrangements and falls short of the full clone set. An unresolved V gene accounts for under half of the shortfall where checked; the remainder is of unknown origin. The table for this sample lists about a million clones; about 74% of them were counted only once. The ten largest clonotypes hold roughly 1.5% of the sample. The sequencing sample was made of memory CD4+ T cells sorted from blood. In the paper's terms, the cell subset or site label means: CD45RA-negative fraction. The receptors were gathered from a man aged 18 to 35 in good health.

Concerning this clone itself: The conserved final phenylalanine or tryptophan is absent from the CDR3, which likely points to a read error. The chain links TRBV5-4 to TRBJ1-6; D remains ambiguous. This CDR3 spans 12 amino acids. Germline CDR1 reads SGHNT; CDR2 reads YYREEE (reference sequence). The CDR3 sequence: CASSLDNSPLHL. The CDR3 nucleotides read TGTGCGAGCAGCTTGGACAATTCACCCCTCCACCTT.

The gene calls are TRBV7-9 and TRBJ2-3; 10 positions match TRBD2. This CDR3 spans 16 amino acids. V lost 4 bases, J lost 3 bases, and 7 bases stayed unmatched. The germline gives CDR1 SEHNR, CDR2 FQNEAQ (reference sequence). DNA for the CDR3: TGTGCCAGCAGCTCGCAGCGGGGGGGCCTGACAGATACGCAGTATTTT. Amino acid sequence: CASSSQRGGLTDTQYF.

The chain carries TRBV7-2 and TRBJ1-4; 8 bases are shared with TRBD1. Germline loops: CDR1 SGHTA, CDR2 FQGNSA. V lost 5 bases to trimming and J lost 10 bases; unmatched junction nucleotides: 6. This CDR3 spans 13 amino acids. The CDR3 sequence: CASSGDRGLKLFF. The CDR3 DNA sequence: TGTGCCAGCAGCGGAGACAGGGGATTAAAACTGTTTTTT. Full variable domain (remainder filled in from reference TRBV7-2 and TRBJ1-4): GAGVSQSPSNKVTEKGKDVELRCDPISGHTALYWYRQSLGQGLEFLIYFQGNSAPDKSGLPSDRFSAERTGGSVSTLTIQRTQQEDSAVYLCASSGDRGLKLFFGSGTQLSVL.

This clone was detected a few times. V usage is TRBV11-2 and J usage is TRBJ2-3, with 9 bases lining up with TRBD2. Trimming took 5 bases from V and 1 from J; bases not matched to a gene: 4. The CDR3 consists of 15 residues. CDR1 is SGHAT, CDR2 FQNNGV, per germline. The CDR3 reads CASSGTSWRTDTQYF. The CDR3 DNA reads TGTGCCAGCAGCGGGACTAGCTGGCGCACAGATACGCAGTATTTT.

This chain connects TRBV27 to TRBJ2-5; D may be TRBD1 (5 bases). Trimming removed 5 bases from V and 3 bases from J, with 10 bases in between. CDR1 is MNHEY, CDR2 SMNVEV, per germline (reference sequence). The CDR3 runs to 13 residues. This CDR3 reads CASSTTVEETQYF. For the CDR3, the DNA is TGTGCCAGCAGTACGACAGTGGAAGAGACCCAGTACTTC.

This chain uses TRBV5-4 with TRBJ2-1; 13 bases line up with TRBD2. The J segment lost 8 bases and the V segment lost 4 bases, leaving 3 bases of the junction unmatched. CDR3 length equals 14 residues. Germline V gene sequence: CDR1 SGHNT, CDR2 YYREEE (reference sequence). The CDR3 coding sequence is TGTGCCAGCAGCCTCGGGACTAGCGGGGATGAGCAGTTCTTC. Amino acids: CASSLGTSGDEQFF.

The chain couples TRBV5-8 to TRBJ1-4; possibly TRBD1 for D (6 bases). The V gene's germline CDR1 is SGHTS and CDR2 YDEGEE. This CDR3 contains 15 residues. Trimming removed 3 bases from V and 7 bases from J, with 16 bases in between. CDR3 sequence reads: CASSSHRGAGEKLFF. In DNA, the CDR3 is TGTGCCAGCAGCTCCCACCGGGGGGCGGGTGAAAAACTGTTTTTT.

This chain links TRBV18 with TRBJ1-3, with TRBD1 as a possible D gene (6 bases). Germline CDR1 reads KGHSH; CDR2 reads LQKENI. The CDR3 covers 15 residues. V lost 2 bases and J lost 2, with 10 bases in between. The CDR3 DNA is TGTGCCAGCTCACCAAGGGACATACCTGGAAACACCATATATTTT. This sequence encodes CASSPRDIPGNTIYF.

As to this clone: Other DNA variants within this sample encode the same CDR3. The CDR3 is CAWSRMNTEAFF. CDR3 nucleotides: TGTGCCTGGAGTCGGATGAACACTGAAGCTTTCTTT. The chain carries TRBV30 and TRBJ1-1; unclear D gene. V was pared by 2 bases and J by 0 bases, with 4 bases between. The CDR3 totals 12 residues. The germline gives CDR1 GTSNPN, CDR2 SVGIG (reference sequence).

This clone occurred many times. The CDR3 spells CASSLGTGKSMNTEAFF. The CDR3 coding sequence is TGTGCCAGCAGCTTGGGGACAGGGAAATCCATGAACACTGAAGCTTTCTTT. The chain employs TRBV5-6 and TRBJ1-1, with TRBD1 identical over 8 bases. Trimming took 0 bases from V and 0 from J; bases not matched to a gene: 7. Germline values: CDR1 SGHDT, CDR2 YYEEEE. The CDR3 sequence is 17 residues long.

This clone was recorded once. V and J are TRBV7-6 and TRBJ1-6; TRBD1 is a possible D gene (6 bases). Between the trimmed V and J ends, which lost 3 bases and 7 bases, there was a span of 10 bases. Germline V lookup: CDR1 SGHVS, CDR2 FNYEAQ. This CDR3 contains 14 residues. CDR3 amino acids: CASSLGHGNSPLHF. The DNA of the CDR3 is TGTGCCAGCAGCTTGGGACACGGGAATTCACCCCTCCACTTT.

This clone was detected only a few times. The J gene is TRBJ2-2, the V gene TRBV10-2; perhaps D is TRBD1 or TRBD2 (6 bases each). The CDR3 runs to 16 residues. CDR1 is WSHSY and CDR2 is SAAADI in the germline V gene. V lost 1 base and J 3 bases, leaving 12 bases between the germline ends. CDR3 in DNA: TGCGCCAGCAGTGAGTGGGGGGCTAGGGACACCGGGGAGCTGTTTTTT. Translation gives CASSEWGARDTGELFF.

V and J are TRBV4-1 and TRBJ2-1; 9 bases agree with TRBD2. This CDR3 contains 17 residues. V was clipped by 0 bases and J by 8 bases; unmatched bases: 11. In germline, CDR1 is MGHRA, CDR2 YSYEKL. The CDR3 coding sequence is TGCGCCAGCAGCCAAGAGATGGGGCGGGGGGGCCTAGATGAGCAGTTCTTC. Translation gives CASSQEMGRGGLDEQFF.

The chain couples TRBV6-1 to TRBJ2-7, with 9 bases lining up with TRBD1. The CDR3 runs 15 residues. The junction had 15 bases not matched to a gene; V was cut back by 8 bases and J by 7 bases. Germline V gene lookup returns CDR1 MNHNS and CDR2 SASEGT. The CDR3 DNA reads as TGTGCCAGCCTACCTCGCCGGGGACAGGGAGGGGAGCAGTACTTC. It yields the protein CASLPRRGQGGEQYF.

In the case of this clone: A far bigger clonotype differs at one base, so this is likely a read error. Other DNA sequences in this specimen translate into the identical CDR3. The chain recombines TRBV7-2 with TRBJ1-1; D not resolved. CDR1 is SGHTA, CDR2 FQGNSA, per germline. The CDR3 extends over 13 amino acids. Between the trimmed V and J ends, which lost 1 base and 4 bases, there was a span of 7 bases. In nucleotides, the CDR3 is TGTGCCAGCAGCTTAGGAGGAGGCACTGAAGCTTTCTTT. Amino acids: CASSLGGGTEAFF.

The rearrangement links TRBV6-1 to TRBJ1-5; 9 bases agree with TRBD1. Germline V lookup: CDR1 MNHNS, CDR2 SASEGT. Trimming cost V 8 bases and J 1 base; bases outside gene matches: 6. This CDR3 is 15 amino acids long. This chain's CDR3 is CASSGQGQSNQPQHF. As DNA, the CDR3 is TGTGCCAGCTCGGGACAGGGACAAAGCAATCAGCCCCAGCATTTT.

This chain joins TRBV5-8 and TRBJ2-1, with D possibly being TRBD2 (5 bases). The germline gives CDR1 SGHTS, CDR2 YDEGEE. The CDR3 is 14 amino acids. The V and J ends lost 2 bases and 9 bases respectively, with 15 bases between them. The CDR3 DNA reads TGTGCCAGCAGCTTACCTAGCCTTGGATCTGAGCAGTTCTTC. Protein product: CASSLPSLGSEQFF.

This chain connects TRBV5-1 to TRBJ2-1, with D hard to call. Looked up from germline, CDR1 is SGHRS and CDR2 is YFSETQ. With 5 bases removed from V and 2 bases from J, the gap between germline ends came to 11 bases. The CDR3 consists of 14 residues. The CDR3 bases are TGCGCCAGCAGTCCCTTGAGCGCCTACAATGAGCAGTTCTTC. This encodes CASSPLSAYNEQFF.

This clone was observed a single time. The chain carries TRBV18 and TRBJ2-3; D possibly uses TRBD1 or TRBD2 (5 bases each). V shed 6 bases and J shed 5 bases, with 15 bases lying between them. Germline CDR1 is KGHSH and CDR2 is LQKENI. This CDR3 region has 14 residues. Written as DNA, the CDR3 is TGTGCCAGCTCGACTGCCCGAGGGGTAGATACGCAGTATTTT. It codes for CASSTARGVDTQYF.

The rearrangement links TRBV7-9 to TRBJ1-1; 8 bases map to TRBD1. This CDR3 is 18 amino acids long. V gave up 2 bases and J gave up 1 base; unmatched junction bases: 12. Germline CDR1 and CDR2: SEHNR and FQNEAQ (reference sequence). The CDR3 nucleotides read TGTGCCAGCAGCTTATGGGGACAGGTTAGAGGAAGGAACACTGAAGCTTTCTTT. Translating gives CASSLWGQVRGRNTEAFF.

The chain is built from TRBV9 and TRBJ1-1; D unclear. V dropped 0 bases and J dropped 4 bases, with 16 bases sitting between them. CDR3 length equals 16 residues. Germline CDR1 is SGDLS and CDR2 is YYNGEE. The CDR3 spells CASSVGPAGMGTEAFF. CDR3 nucleotides: TGTGCCAGCAGCGTAGGACCCGCGGGGATGGGCACTGAAGCTTTCTTT. Together with reference TRBV9 and TRBJ1-1, the CDR3 gives the full variable domain: DSGVTQTPKHLITATGQRVTLRCSPRSGDLSVYWYQQSLDQGLQFLIQYYNGEERAKGNILERFSAQQFPDLHSELNLSSLELGDSALYFCASSVGPAGMGTEAFFGQGTRLTVV.

V usage is TRBV11-2 and J usage is TRBJ1-4; D unclear. Germline V gives CDR1 SGHAT, CDR2 FQNNGV. The ends were cut back, 5 bases at V and 8 bases at J, with 15 bases in the middle. The CDR3 is 14 residues long. CDR3 nucleotides: TGTGCCAGCAGCACTTCAGGTGGGAGGGAAAAACTGTTTTTT. It codes for CASSTSGGREKLFF.